These 27 T cell receptor beta chains share one sample of origin, sequenced in a study of OX40 agonist ivuxolimab in advanced cancers. Clones were sequenced by immunoSEQ multiplex PCR, and TCRdb holds only the in-frame ones, with some missing. The sample gives about 55,000 clones, 86% of which show up once; about an eighth is in the top ten. Sequenced here: CD4+ or CD8+ T cells sorted from blood, sampled in a trial of the OX40 agonist ivuxolimab. The receptors were sampled from an adult with an advanced solid tumor such as melanoma, head and neck, liver or kidney cancer.

The chain joins TRBV7-6 to TRBJ2-3; perhaps D is TRBD1 or TRBD2 (5 bases each). This CDR3 has 15 residues. The V and J ends lost 5 bases and 2 bases respectively, with 14 bases between them. Germline V gives CDR1 SGHVS, CDR2 FNYEAQ. CDR3 sequence: CASSQEVGDTDTQYF. DNA for the CDR3: TGTGCCAGCAGCCAAGAAGTGGGGGACACAGATACGCAGTATTTT.

V usage is TRBV6-5 and J usage is TRBJ2-3; 7 bases match TRBD1. J was trimmed by 2 bases and V by 1 base; bases with no gene match: 6. Looked up from germline, CDR1 is MNHEY and CDR2 is SVGAGI. The CDR3 length is 16 residues. The DNA for the CDR3 is TGTGCCAGCAGTTACTTGTCAGGGGGTTCCACAGATACGCAGTATTTT. This encodes CASSYLSGGSTDTQYF.

This clone has just a few counts. This sequence joins TRBV2 and TRBJ1-1; 7 positions agree with TRBD1. The V and J ends lost 6 bases and 5 bases, in that order; junction bases with no gene match: 12. The germline V gene has CDR1 SNHLY and CDR2 FYNNEI. The CDR3 runs 15 residues. CDR3 sequence (DNA): TGTGCCAGCAGGGGGACAGTCGCGATGGGGACTGAAGCTTTCTTT. It codes for CASRGTVAMGTEAFF. The whole variable domain, filled in from reference TRBV2 and TRBJ1-1, reads EPEVTQTPSHQVTQMGQEVILRCVPISNHLYFYWYRQILGQKVEFLVSFYNNEISEKSEIFDDQFSVERPDGSNFTLKIRSTKLEDSAMYFCASRGTVAMGTEAFFGQGTRLTVV.

This clone was seen a handful of times. V gene TRBV14 combines with J gene TRBJ1-1; D is unresolved. The V gene's germline CDR1 is SGHDN and CDR2 FVKESK. V was shortened by 3 bases and J by 10 bases, with 15 bases between the two germline ends. The CDR3 has 13 amino acids. The CDR3 protein is CASSHSLEARAFF. The CDR3 DNA sequence: TGTGCCAGCAGCCACTCTTTGGAGGCAAGAGCTTTCTTT.

About this clone itself: Other DNA sequences in this sample translate to the same CDR3. V usage is TRBV29-1 and J usage is TRBJ2-7; TRBD1 or TRBD2 may be the D gene (5 bases each). Germline V gene data show CDR1 as SQVTM and CDR2 as ANQGSEA. V lost 3 bases and J 3 bases, leaving 6 bases between the germline ends. The CDR3 totals 11 residues. The CDR3 protein is CSVEGRYEQYF. The DNA of the CDR3 is TGCAGCGTTGAGGGACGCTACGAGCAGTACTTC.

V usage is TRBV11-2 and J usage is TRBJ1-1; D not certain. V shed 1 base and J shed 7 bases, with 13 bases lying between them. Germline CDR1 and CDR2: SGHAT and FQNNGV. The CDR3 totals 14 residues. The CDR3 bases are TGTGCCAGCAGCTTAGTGACTCAACACCATGAAGCTTTCTTT. Its translation: CASSLVTQHHEAFF.

The V and J genes are TRBV7-2 and TRBJ2-7; D not certain. In germline, CDR1 is SGHTA, CDR2 FQGNSA. The CDR3 is made up of 13 amino acids. V lost 4 bases, J lost 3 bases, and 10 bases lay in between. In nucleotides, the CDR3 is TGTGCCAGCAGCTATCGGCTGGGCTACGAGCAGTACTTC. Translated, it gives CASSYRLGYEQYF.

This clone was found once. This sequence joins TRBV15 and TRBJ2-7; 10 nucleotides match TRBD1. This CDR3 contains 14 residues. The V gene end was trimmed by 8 bases and the J gene end by 2 bases; junction bases not matched to a gene: 6. Germline assignment: CDR1 LNHNV and CDR2 YYDKDF (reference sequence). The CDR3 loop is CATRGTGEAYEQYF. The CDR3, as DNA: TGTGCCACCCGCGGGACAGGGGAGGCCTACGAGCAGTACTTC.

This chain joins TRBV4-1 and TRBJ2-1, with D possibly TRBD1 on 6 matching bases. Trimming took off 4 bases at V and 4 bases at J, with 14 bases between the two ends. CDR3 length equals 15 residues. Per germline, CDR1 MGHRA and CDR2 YSYEKL. The CDR3 DNA sequence: TGCGCCAGCAGCCCCGAGTGGGGGCAATACAATGAGCAGTTCTTC. This sequence encodes CASSPEWGQYNEQFF.

The rearrangement uses TRBV27 and TRBJ2-7, with 7 bases that match TRBD1. The CDR3 totals 14 residues. V shed 0 bases and J 3 bases; nucleotides not matched to a gene: 2. CDR1 is MNHEY and CDR2 is SMNVEV in the germline V gene (reference sequence). CDR3 coding DNA: TGTGCCAGCAGTTTATCAGGGGGCCTCTACGAGCAGTACTTC. It translates to CASSLSGGLYEQYF.

The V and J genes are TRBV29-1 and TRBJ1-5; maybe TRBD1 (5 bases). Per the germline V gene, CDR1 is SQVTM and CDR2 is ANQGSEA. V lost 6 bases, J lost 5 bases, and 17 bases lay in between. The CDR3 has 14 amino acids. CDR3 sequence reads: CSVASGDSDQPQHF. CDR3 coding DNA: TGCAGCGTGGCTAGCGGTGACAGCGATCAGCCCCAGCATTTT.

The chain links TRBV19 to TRBJ1-1; D gene uncertain. The CDR3 loop spans 16 amino acids. From germline, CDR1 is LNHDA and CDR2 SQIVND (reference sequence). The germline V and J ends were trimmed by 5 bases and 4 bases, with 20 bases remaining between them. As DNA, the CDR3 is TGTGCCAGTAGTCCTTCCGACCGGGCGGAGGTCACTGAAGCTTTCTTT. Its translation: CASSPSDRAEVTEAFF.

This clone is labeled medium-sized (0.01 to 0.1%). The chain is built from TRBV7-3 and TRBJ1-6; tentatively, D is TRBD1 (6 bases). V was trimmed by 8 bases and J by 9 bases, leaving 20 bases between them. The CDR3 length is 15 residues. Germline V gives CDR1 SGHTA, CDR2 FQGTGA. The CDR3 sequence is CASGGFQGKSSPLHF. In nucleotides, the CDR3 is TGTGCCAGCGGTGGGTTCCAGGGGAAATCTTCACCCCTCCACTTT.

This chain joins TRBV5-4 and TRBJ2-3; TRBD2 matches at 7 bases. The V gene's germline CDR1 is SGHNT and CDR2 YYREEE (reference sequence). Trimming took 2 bases from V and 6 from J; bases not matched to a gene: 3. The CDR3 is 13 amino acids. Written as DNA, the CDR3 is TGTGCCAGCAGCTTTGGGGGAGGGGATACGCAGTATTTT. This codes for CASSFGGGDTQYF.

The chain combines TRBV6-1 with TRBJ2-4, with D possibly called TRBD1 or TRBD2 (5 bases each). V lost 10 bases and J lost 8, with 18 bases in between. The CDR3 consists of 13 residues. Germline V gene lookup returns CDR1 MNHNS and CDR2 SASEGT. The CDR3 loop reads CATEGKGRDIQYF. CDR3 coding DNA: TGTGCCACCGAGGGCAAGGGGCGTGACATTCAGTACTTC.

The J gene is TRBJ1-2, the V gene TRBV28; TRBD1 agrees at 11 bases. The germline V gene has CDR1 MDHEN and CDR2 SYDVKM. The junction had 19 bases not matched to a gene; V was cut back by 3 bases and J by 4 bases. The CDR3 totals 20 residues. DNA of the CDR3: TGTGCCAGCAGTTTGTGGGGGGGGCTGGGACAGGGGGGAATAGGCTATGGCTACACCTTC. Its translation is CASSLWGGLGQGGIGYGYTF.

The chain joins TRBV5-4 to TRBJ1-1; D perhaps matches TRBD1 (5 bases). The CDR3 is 14 residues long. Germline CDR1 reads SGHNT; CDR2 reads YYREEE (reference sequence). Trimming took off 4 bases at V and 0 bases at J, with 10 bases between the two ends. CDR3 loop: CASSRQRLNTEAFF. CDR3 bases: TGTGCCAGCAGCCGACAGCGATTGAACACTGAAGCTTTCTTT.

This chain uses TRBV7-9 with TRBJ2-7, with 8 positions matching TRBD1. The germline V gene has CDR1 SEHNR and CDR2 FQNEAQ (reference sequence). V was clipped by 5 bases and J by 2 bases; unmatched bases: 5. The CDR3 runs 14 residues. The CDR3 DNA reads TGTGCCAGCAGCGCGGGACAGGTGACCTACGAGCAGTACTTC. It yields the protein CASSAGQVTYEQYF.

V usage is TRBV14 and J usage is TRBJ2-1; TRBD2 might be the D (7 bases). Trimming left V 8 bases short and J 8 bases short, with 19 bases between. The CDR3 runs to 14 residues. Germline V gene data show CDR1 as SGHDN and CDR2 as FVKESK. The CDR3 DNA follows: TGTGCCAGCGGACTAGTGGGGGGGCCTCATGAGCAGTTCTTC. It translates to CASGLVGGPHEQFF.

This sequence joins TRBV6-5 and TRBJ1-2, with unresolved D. Germline lookup yields CDR1 MNHEY and CDR2 SVGAGI. Trimming shortened V by 0 bases and J by 6 bases, and 11 bases separated the two germline ends. The CDR3 runs to 14 residues. In DNA, the CDR3 is TGTGCCAGCAGTTACTCTGGGCAATACGATGGCTACACCTTC. Amino acid sequence: CASSYSGQYDGYTF.

The chain is built from TRBV6-5 and TRBJ2-3; D possibly uses TRBD1 or TRBD2 (5 bases each). Trimming pared 0 bases from V and 3 bases from J, leaving 13 bases between. This CDR3 is 16 amino acids long. Looked up from germline, CDR1 is MNHEY and CDR2 is SVGAGI. Here the CDR3 reads CASSYSVGELTDTQYF. The CDR3 DNA reads TGTGCCAGCAGTTACTCGGTGGGGGAACTTACAGATACGCAGTATTTT.

This chain links TRBV27 with TRBJ2-5, with D possibly matching TRBD1 (5 bases). The last part of the DNA fits TRBJ2-7 better; the J call may be wrong. Germline V gene data show CDR1 as MNHEY and CDR2 as SMNVEV (reference sequence). This CDR3 spans 13 amino acids. The CDR3 sequence: CASSFGARLEQYF. The DNA for the CDR3 is TGTGCCAGCAGTTTTGGGGCGCGACTCGAGCAGTACTTC.

J is TRBJ2-7 and V is TRBV2; 9 bases are shared with TRBD2. The CDR3 has 16 amino acids. Germline CDR1 is SNHLY and CDR2 is FYNNEI. J lost 0 bases, V lost 2 bases, and 5 bases had no gene match. The CDR3 sequence: CASSEWRGGSSYEQYF. CDR3 sequence (DNA): TGTGCCAGCAGTGAATGGCGGGGGGGTAGCTCCTACGAGCAGTACTTC. The full variable domain, rest sourced from reference TRBV2 and TRBJ2-7, is EPEVTQTPSHQVTQMGQEVILRCVPISNHLYFYWYRQILGQKVEFLVSFYNNEISEKSEIFDDQFSVERPDGSNFTLKIRSTKLEDSAMYFCASSEWRGGSSYEQYFGPGTRLTVT.

The rearrangement links TRBV6-6 to TRBJ2-1; 7 nucleotides line up with TRBD1. Germline assignment: CDR1 MNHNY and CDR2 SVGAGI (reference sequence). The CDR3 is 16 amino acids. Trimming at V came to 6 bases and at J to 3 bases, leaving 11 bases not matched to a gene. The CDR3 spells CASSQTGLRFYNEQFF. For the CDR3, the DNA is TGTGCCAGCAGCCAGACAGGGTTGAGGTTCTACAATGAGCAGTTCTTC.

The rearrangement joins TRBV6-6 to TRBJ1-1; TRBD1 aligns across 9 bases. The germline gives CDR1 MNHNY, CDR2 SVGAGI (reference sequence). The CDR3 loop spans 13 amino acids. J lost 3 bases, V lost 9 bases, and 5 bases had no gene match. CDR3: CASKQGADTEAFF. The CDR3 nucleotides are TGTGCCAGTAAACAGGGGGCGGACACTGAAGCTTTCTTT.

This clone was picked up one time. The gene calls are TRBV28 and TRBJ1-1; possibly TRBD1 for D (5 bases). The CDR3 runs to 16 residues. Trimming left V 1 base short and J 3 bases short, with 15 bases between. The germline V gene has CDR1 MDHEN and CDR2 SYDVKM. The CDR3 DNA reads TGTGCCAGCAGTTTATCCGGGATGGGGGAGGACACTGAAGCTTTCTTT. Protein sequence: CASSLSGMGEDTEAFF. Full variable domain (rest looked up from reference TRBV28 and TRBJ1-1): DVKVTQSSRYLVKRTGEKVFLECVQDMDHENMFWYRQDPGLGLRLIYFSYDVKMKEKGDIPEGYSVSREKKERFSLILESASTNQTSMYLCASSLSGMGEDTEAFFGQGTRLTVV.

This chain joins TRBV27 and TRBJ2-7, with D tentatively TRBD1 or TRBD2 (5 bases each). Looked up from germline, CDR1 is MNHEY and CDR2 is SMNVEV (reference sequence). V lost 6 bases to trimming and J lost 0 bases, with 12 bases between them. The CDR3 runs 14 residues. CDR3 sequence reads: CASSRDGSSYEQYF. As DNA, the CDR3 is TGTGCCAGCAGCAGGGACGGTAGCTCCTACGAGCAGTACTTC.